This T cell receptor beta chain was identified in a study of control samples from healthy donors and cancer patients. V dropped 6 bases and J dropped 8; count of bases not matched to a gene: 6. CDR3 length: 12 amino acids. CDR1 and CDR2 (germline): MDHEN, SYDVKM. Using immunoSEQ multiplex PCR, the repertoire was profiled, and TCRdb retains in-frame clones only, with some absent. The sample has around 140,000 clones; 85% to 90% are singletons. V gene TRBV28 combines with J gene TRBJ1-1; 7 bases map to TRBD1. This clonotype originated in a man between 45 and 60 years old with head and neck cancer. Sequencing was done on a sample of PBMCs. CDR3 nucleotides: TGTGCCAGCAGCCTGACAGGGATAGAAGCTTTCTTT. It codes for CASSLTGIEAFF.